The text below deals with one TCR beta chain. Its antigen is unknown. The source of the sample is a study of cytomegalovirus exposure and HLA in healthy donors. Study conclusions and caveats: Later analysis reportedly placed an Asian-associated ancestry cluster below the roughly 670-donor mean in N-insertions. When analyzed later, a missense DCLRE1C variant was found to be linked to TCR beta V- and J-gene trimming. Upon later analysis, HLA-associated TCR beta chains proved more clonally expanded than other, equally common chains. Cytomegalovirus status was reportedly diagnosed by the classifier with high sensitivity and specificity.

The primer mix had 60 Vbeta and 13 Jbeta primers. TCRdb's copy holds only in-frame clones and misses some; the assay was immunoSEQ multiplex PCR. The sample lists 90,000 or so clones, over 55% occurring once. Trimming removed 5 bases from V and 5 bases from J, with 13 bases in between. Germline-derived CDR1 and CDR2 are MNHEY and SVGAGI. The CDR3 runs 14 residues. Sequenced material: PBMCs. The rearrangement links TRBV6-5 to TRBJ1-5; no definite D call. This sequence was found in a boy younger than 18 in good health and CMV-seropositive. CDR3 sequence: CASSPSALDQPQHF. DNA of the CDR3: TGTGCCAGCAGTCCATCCGCCTTAGATCAGCCCCAGCATTTT.